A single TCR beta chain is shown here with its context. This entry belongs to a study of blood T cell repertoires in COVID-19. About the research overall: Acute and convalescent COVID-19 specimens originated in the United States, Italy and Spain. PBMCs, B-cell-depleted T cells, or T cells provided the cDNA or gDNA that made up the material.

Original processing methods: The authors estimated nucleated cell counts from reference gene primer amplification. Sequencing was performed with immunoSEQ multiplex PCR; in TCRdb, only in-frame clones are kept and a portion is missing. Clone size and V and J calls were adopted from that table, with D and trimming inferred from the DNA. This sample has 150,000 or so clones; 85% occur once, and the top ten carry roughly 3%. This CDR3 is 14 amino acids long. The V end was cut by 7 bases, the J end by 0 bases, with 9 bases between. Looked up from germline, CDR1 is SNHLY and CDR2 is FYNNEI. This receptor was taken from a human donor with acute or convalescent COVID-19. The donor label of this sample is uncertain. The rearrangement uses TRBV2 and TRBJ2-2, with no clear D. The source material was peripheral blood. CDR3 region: CASIYIANTGELFF. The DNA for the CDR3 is TGTGCCAGCATTTATATTGCGAACACCGGGGAGCTGTTTTTT.